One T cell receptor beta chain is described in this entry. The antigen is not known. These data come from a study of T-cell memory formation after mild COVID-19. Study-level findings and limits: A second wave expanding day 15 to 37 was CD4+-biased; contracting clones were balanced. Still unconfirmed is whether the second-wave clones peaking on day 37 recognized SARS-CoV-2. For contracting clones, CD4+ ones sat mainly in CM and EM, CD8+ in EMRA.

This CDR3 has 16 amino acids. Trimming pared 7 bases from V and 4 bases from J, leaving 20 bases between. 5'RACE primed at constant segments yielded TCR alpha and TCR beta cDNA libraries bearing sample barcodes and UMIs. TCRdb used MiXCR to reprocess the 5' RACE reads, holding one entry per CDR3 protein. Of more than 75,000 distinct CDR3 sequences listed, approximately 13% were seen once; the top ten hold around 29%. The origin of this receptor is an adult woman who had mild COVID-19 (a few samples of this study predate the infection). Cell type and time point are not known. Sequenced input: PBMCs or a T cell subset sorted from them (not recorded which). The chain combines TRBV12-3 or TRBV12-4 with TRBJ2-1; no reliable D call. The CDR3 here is CASISRVAAPYNEQFF. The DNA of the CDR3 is TGTGCCAGCATCTCTAGGGTTGCGGCACCATACAATGAGCAGTTCTTC.